Below are 8 T cell receptor beta chains sequenced from a single sample in a study of blood T cell repertoires in COVID-19. Profiling relied on immunoSEQ multiplex PCR, and the TCRdb table lists in-frame clones only, not all of them. Of hundreds of thousands of clones detected, 90% appear once; the ten largest clones hold around 1.7%. Input material: PBMCs or T cells enriched from blood (not recorded which). Every receptor here comes from a woman between 18 and 30 years old with acute COVID-19.

A word on this clone: Distinct nucleotide sequences in the sample also encode this CDR3. The chain has TRBV7-9 and TRBJ2-3; TRBD2 aligns across 15 bases. The CDR3 length is 16 residues. With 4 bases clipped from V and 4 bases from J, the junction kept 3 bases outside the gene matches. Germline assignment: CDR1 SEHNR and CDR2 FQNEAQ (reference sequence). CDR3 coding DNA: TGTGCCAGCAGCTCGGGACTAGCGGGAGGCCCAGATACGCAGTATTTT. Its protein product is CASSSGLAGGPDTQYF.

The V and J genes are TRBV19 and TRBJ2-2, with TRBD1 matching over 10 bases. The CDR3 extends over 15 amino acids. Unmatched junction bases numbered 4, after V lost 3 bases and J lost 6 bases. Germline loops: CDR1 LNHDA, CDR2 SQIVND (reference sequence). CDR3 residues: CASSIRGQGSGELFF. The CDR3 bases are TGTGCCAGTAGTATCCGGGGACAGGGGTCCGGGGAGCTGTTTTTT.

The chain recombines TRBV27 with TRBJ2-1; 7 nucleotides line up with TRBD2. Unmatched junction bases numbered 13, after V lost 4 bases and J lost 4 bases. This CDR3 has 17 residues. Germline values: CDR1 MNHEY, CDR2 SMNVEV (reference sequence). CDR3 DNA sequence: TGTGCCAGCAGTTCCCCTCTGCGGCGGGAGTCGTACAATGAGCAGTTCTTC. Its translation: CASSSPLRRESYNEQFF.

The V gene is TRBV5-1, the J gene TRBJ2-2; the D gene is possibly TRBD1 (5 bases). The CDR3 has 13 residues. From germline, CDR1 is SGHRS and CDR2 YFSETQ. V lost 5 bases, J lost 4 bases, and 9 bases lay in between. The CDR3: CASRGEGTGELFF. CDR3 in DNA: TGCGCCAGCAGAGGGGAAGGCACCGGGGAGCTGTTTTTT.

This clone was recorded once. The CDR3 spells CASSHRGDYGYTF. As DNA, the CDR3 is TGCGCCAGCAGCCACAGGGGTGACTATGGCTACACCTTC. The chain links TRBV4-1 to TRBJ1-2, with TRBD1 as a possible D gene (6 bases). The CDR3 covers 13 residues. Germline V gives CDR1 MGHRA, CDR2 YSYEKL. Trimming pared 3 bases from V and 3 bases from J, leaving 8 bases between.

The chain uses TRBV10-2 and TRBJ2-2; the match to TRBD2 covers 8 bases. Germline CDR1 is WSHSY and CDR2 is SAAADI. The junction had 2 bases not matched to a gene; V was cut back by 3 bases and J by 5 bases. The CDR3 has 14 residues. The CDR3 here is CASSDSGGTGELFF. In DNA form, the CDR3 reads TGCGCCAGCAGTGACTCGGGAGGGACCGGGGAGCTGTTTTTT.

This rearrangement joins TRBV13 to TRBJ1-2, with 9 bases fitting TRBD1. The CDR3 is made up of 15 amino acids. With V trimmed by 4 bases and J by 4 bases, 7 bases remained unmatched. Per the germline V gene, CDR1 is PRHDT and CDR2 is FYEKMQ (reference sequence). The CDR3 is CASSSSDRGSYGYTF. The DNA of the CDR3 is TGTGCCAGCAGCTCGTCGGACAGGGGCTCCTATGGCTACACCTTC.

In its sample, this clone was seen once. The chain has TRBV5-6 and TRBJ1-4; D is ambiguous. CDR1 is SGHDT, CDR2 YYEEEE, per germline. V was trimmed by 2 bases and J by 8 bases, leaving 13 bases between them. The CDR3 covers 14 residues. The CDR3 spells CASSLRGLGEKLFF. In DNA, the CDR3 is TGTGCCAGCAGCTTACGCGGGCTGGGGGAAAAACTGTTTTTT.